Below are 14 T cell receptor beta chains sequenced from a single sample in a study of early T cells in non-severe SARS-CoV-2 infection. TCRdb reprocessed the 5' RACE reads via MiXCR and lists one record per CDR3 protein. Found here are 70,000 or so distinct CDR3 sequences, about 13% of them singletons; the top ten hold roughly 13%. Sequenced input: whole blood. These receptors came from an adult who was a healthcare worker with PCR-confirmed SARS-CoV-2 infection or an uninfected control (not recorded which).

This clonotype was observed a handful of times. The CDR3 loop reads CASSLFQGASTEAFF. The CDR3 DNA reads TGTGCCAGCAGCTTGTTTCAGGGGGCCAGCACTGAAGCTTTCTTT. This rearrangement joins TRBV7-2 to TRBJ1-1; 8 bases map to TRBD1. The ends lost 3 bases at V and 4 bases at J; junction bases unmatched: 7. The length of the CDR3 is 15 residues. CDR1 is SGHTA and CDR2 is FQGNSA in the germline V gene.

CDR3 nucleotide sequence: TGTGCCAGCAGGGTAGTACACGTCAGCGGTTATAGCAATCAGCCCCAGCATTTT. It yields the protein CASRVVHVSGYSNQPQHF. The chain joins TRBV28 to TRBJ1-5; D unclear. V lost 6 bases and J 0 bases, leaving 21 bases between the germline ends. CDR1 and CDR2 from the germline V gene are MDHEN and SYDVKM. The CDR3 sequence is 18 residues long.

In its sample, this clonotype was seen many times. J is TRBJ2-2 and V is TRBV20-1, with TRBD2 matching over 8 bases. Trimming removed 6 bases from V and 7 bases from J; junction bases left unmatched: 10. The germline V gene encodes CDR1 DFQATT and CDR2 SNEGSKA (reference sequence). The CDR3 has 14 residues. The CDR3 spells CSARKRGRGGELFF. CDR3 coding DNA: TGCAGTGCCCGGAAGCGGGGGAGGGGCGGGGAGCTGTTTTTT.

The chain uses TRBV6-2 or TRBV6-3 and TRBJ1-1, with D hard to call. CDR1 and CDR2 (germline): MNHEY, SVGEGT. The CDR3 extends over 16 amino acids. Trimming left V 2 bases short and J 0 bases short, with 13 bases between. CDR3 nucleotide sequence: TGTGCCAGCAGTTACGGGTATGGGAATTTGAACACTGAAGCTTTCTTT. Its protein product is CASSYGYGNLNTEAFF.

This clonotype was observed a few times. The DNA for the CDR3 is TGTGCCACCGAGAAAAGCATTAACTATGGCTACACCTTC. Translating it yields CATEKSINYGYTF. The chain links TRBV2 to TRBJ1-2, with no clear D. V was shortened by 10 bases and J by 1 base, with 13 bases between the two germline ends. In germline, CDR1 is SNHLY, CDR2 FYNNEI. The CDR3 has 13 residues.

This clonotype was recorded a few times. The chain uses TRBV6-1 and TRBJ1-1; D gene unclear. CDR1 and CDR2 from the germline V gene are MNHNS and SASEGT. V shed 10 bases and J shed 3 bases, with 15 bases lying between them. This CDR3 contains 13 residues. The CDR3 loop reads CATDLKAYTEAFF. The CDR3 DNA reads TGTGCCACCGACCTTAAAGCTTACACTGAAGCTTTCTTT.

The V and J genes are TRBV10-3 and TRBJ1-2, with 8 bases that match TRBD1. Germline CDR1 and CDR2: ENHRY and SYGVKD. Germline trimming cut 8 bases from V and 8 bases from J; bases unmatched to any gene: 7. The CDR3 is 12 amino acids. The CDR3 loop reads CAIGDRSRGYTF. The CDR3 coding sequence is TGTGCCATCGGGGACAGGTCTAGGGGCTACACCTTC.

This clonotype was counted between two and nine times. The J gene is TRBJ2-1, the V gene TRBV20-1; D is ambiguous. The CDR3 sequence is 13 residues long. Germline CDR1 and CDR2: DFQATT and SNEGSKA (reference sequence). Trimming took off 1 base at V and 8 bases at J, with 12 bases between the two ends. CDR3 residues: CSARGIHKDEQFF. The CDR3 DNA sequence: TGCAGTGCTAGAGGCATACATAAGGATGAGCAGTTCTTC.

This clonotype was counted between two and nine times. V usage is TRBV6-1 and J usage is TRBJ1-6, with TRBD1 matching 7 bases. V was clipped by 7 bases and J by 6 bases; unmatched bases: 6. The CDR3 spans 14 residues. Germline V gene data show CDR1 as MNHNS and CDR2 as SASEGT. DNA of the CDR3: TGTGCCAGCATCGACAGGGAAGGTAATTCACCCCTCCACTTT. This gives the protein CASIDREGNSPLHF.

This clonotype has ten or more counts. The chain combines TRBV6-6 with TRBJ2-5, with TRBD2 matching 11 bases. V gave up 8 bases and J gave up 5 bases; unmatched junction bases: 13. Germline CDR1 is MNHNY and CDR2 is SVGAGI (reference sequence). The CDR3 is 16 residues long. CDR3 amino acids: CASAQPTSGVTETQYF. The CDR3 nucleotides are TGTGCCAGCGCCCAGCCGACTAGCGGGGTAACGGAGACCCAGTACTTC.

The V call is TRBV6-2 or TRBV6-3, the J call TRBJ1-2; the D gene is possibly TRBD1 (6 bases). With 11 bases removed from V and 0 bases from J, the gap between germline ends came to 13 bases. Germline assignment: CDR1 MNHEY and CDR2 SVGEGT. The length of the CDR3 is 13 residues. The CDR3 reads CAANRDPNYGYTF. The CDR3 region has the DNA TGTGCCGCGAACAGGGATCCTAACTATGGCTACACCTTC.

The rearrangement uses TRBV11-2 and TRBJ2-2; D possibly corresponds to TRBD1 (6 bases). From germline, CDR1 is SGHAT and CDR2 FQNNGV. V was cut by 2 bases and J by 8 bases, with 15 bases left in between. The CDR3 totals 15 residues. The DNA for the CDR3 is TGTGCCAGCAGCTTAAACGGACAGCAGGGAGGGGAGCTGTTTTTT. It specifies CASSLNGQQGGELFF.

The chain combines TRBV10-3 with TRBJ1-1; no clear D. The germline V and J ends were trimmed by 5 bases and 0 bases, with 7 bases remaining between them. CDR1 and CDR2 from the germline V gene are ENHRY and SYGVKD. The CDR3 sequence is 13 residues long. The chain's CDR3 is CAISTVMNTEAFF. The CDR3, as DNA: TGTGCCATCAGTACGGTTATGAACACTGAAGCTTTCTTT.

The rearrangement uses TRBV6-5 and TRBJ2-3; 8 nucleotides line up with TRBD2. The trim removed 8 bases at V and 6 bases at J, leaving 16 bases unmatched. CDR1 is MNHEY and CDR2 is SVGAGI in the germline V gene. The CDR3 is 16 residues long. Written as DNA, the CDR3 is TGTGCCAGCCGTTCCCGGGGGGGGGCTCTCATGGATACGCAGTATTTT. Amino acids: CASRSRGGALMDTQYF.